The 4 T cell receptor beta chains reported below all come from one sample, sequenced in a study of CD8 T cells in ankylosing spondylitis. MiXCR, run by TCRdb on the 5' RACE reads, gives a single entry per CDR3 protein. In the table there are 200,000 to 250,000 distinct CDR3 sequences, more than 9% of which are singletons. The sample consisted of blood, either unsorted or a sorted T cell fraction (not recorded which). Receptors were obtained from a male donor with ankylosing spondylitis or in good health (not recorded which).

In its sample, this clonotype was seen many times. The V and J genes are TRBV3-1 and TRBJ1-1, with no clear D. The CDR3 runs to 18 residues. V was pared by 2 bases and J by 3 bases, with 22 bases between. Germline values: CDR1 LGHDT, CDR2 YNNKEL (reference sequence). This CDR3 is CASSQKWRQTYRDTEAFF. For the CDR3, the DNA is TGTGCCAGCAGCCAAAAGTGGAGGCAAACCTATCGTGACACTGAAGCTTTCTTT.

This clonotype showed up many times. V is TRBV10-3 and J is TRBJ2-7, with 7 bases aligning to TRBD1. Per the germline V gene, CDR1 is ENHRY and CDR2 is SYGVKD. Trimming at V came to 6 bases and at J to 12 bases, leaving 14 bases not matched to a gene. The CDR3 is made up of 13 amino acids. CDR3 bases: TGTGCCATCAGCGTGACAGGGATAAACAACCCGTACTTC. Its translation is CAISVTGINNPYF.

The sample holds many counts of this clonotype. The V gene is TRBV28, the J gene TRBJ2-5; TRBD2 matches at 11 bases. CDR1 is MDHEN, CDR2 SYDVKM, per germline. The CDR3 contains 16 residues. J gave up 2 bases and V 6 bases, and 8 bases lay outside the gene matches. The CDR3 nucleotides are TGTGCCAGCAGGGGGCCGAGACTAGCGGGGCAAGAGACCCAGTACTTC. Encoded protein: CASRGPRLAGQETQYF.

Many counts were recorded for this clonotype. The CDR3 is CASSSDRSEPSNTEAFF. The CDR3, as DNA: TGCGCCAGCAGCTCCGACAGAAGTGAGCCTTCGAACACTGAAGCTTTCTTT. V and J are TRBV5-1 and TRBJ1-1; maybe TRBD1 (5 bases). CDR1 and CDR2 (germline): SGHRS, YFSETQ. V was trimmed by 3 bases and J by 1 base, leaving 19 bases between them. This CDR3 region has 17 residues.